This T cell receptor (beta chain) was recorded in a study of human T cells and chemical hapten exposure. This clonotype was counted a few times. Its antigen remains unknown. Study-level findings and limits: Expanded TCR sets contained significantly more large CDR3 similarity clusters than controls.

TCRdb reprocessed the RACE reads via MiXCR and lists one record per CDR3 protein. The table shows approximately 60,000 distinct CDR3 sequences, with over 7.5% occurring only once. The CDR3 spans 16 residues. Trimming took off 7 bases at V and 2 bases at J, with 18 bases between the two ends. Germline assignment: CDR1 MNHNY and CDR2 SVGAGI (reference sequence). The time point was: patch test 1, 2 weeks after DPC sensitization. The treatment here: therapeutic diphenylcyclopropenone sensitization with weekly scalp DPC. The V and J genes are TRBV6-6 and TRBJ1-3, with D perhaps TRBD1 (6 bases). Sequencing was performed on whole blood, taken in connection with sensitization to the hapten diphenylcyclopropenone (DPC). This sequence was found in a woman aged 40 to 55 with alopecia areata. Some clones in this sample may be carry-over from other donors' samples. CDR3 protein: CASIGGRSAAGNTIYF. CDR3 in DNA: TGTGCCAGCATAGGGGGTAGGAGTGCGGCTGGAAACACCATATATTTT.